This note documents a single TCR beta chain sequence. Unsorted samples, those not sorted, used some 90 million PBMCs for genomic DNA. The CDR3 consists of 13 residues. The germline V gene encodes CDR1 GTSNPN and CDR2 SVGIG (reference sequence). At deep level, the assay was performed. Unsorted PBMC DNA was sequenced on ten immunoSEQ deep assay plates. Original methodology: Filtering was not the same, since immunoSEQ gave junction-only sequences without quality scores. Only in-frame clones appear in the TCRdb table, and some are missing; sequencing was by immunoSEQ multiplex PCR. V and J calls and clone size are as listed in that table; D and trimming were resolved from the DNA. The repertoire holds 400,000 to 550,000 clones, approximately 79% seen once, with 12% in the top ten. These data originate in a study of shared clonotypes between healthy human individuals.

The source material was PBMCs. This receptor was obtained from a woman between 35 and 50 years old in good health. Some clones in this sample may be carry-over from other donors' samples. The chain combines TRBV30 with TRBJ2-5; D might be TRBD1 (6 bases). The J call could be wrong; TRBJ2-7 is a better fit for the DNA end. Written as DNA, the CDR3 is TGTGCCCACGATACAGGGTCCCTAGGCGAGCAGTACTTC. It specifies CAHDTGSLGEQYF.